The following is a T cell receptor (beta chain) sequence with its context. The data belong to a study of blood T cell repertoires in COVID-19. V was trimmed by 0 bases and J by 8 bases, leaving 12 bases between them. The CDR3 length is 14 residues. Per the germline V gene, CDR1 is SGHRS and CDR2 is YFSETQ. Clones were sequenced by immunoSEQ multiplex PCR, and TCRdb holds only the in-frame ones, with some missing. The sample contains 70,000 to 90,000 clones, less than 90% of which appear only once. This sequence joins TRBV5-1 and TRBJ1-3; tentatively, D is TRBD1 (5 bases). The receptor's source is a human donor in a cohort sampled during active COVID-19. Sequences were obtained from peripheral blood. The CDR3: CASSLAGLGDTIYF. The CDR3 nucleotides read TGCGCCAGCAGCTTGGCAGGGTTAGGGGACACCATATATTTT.